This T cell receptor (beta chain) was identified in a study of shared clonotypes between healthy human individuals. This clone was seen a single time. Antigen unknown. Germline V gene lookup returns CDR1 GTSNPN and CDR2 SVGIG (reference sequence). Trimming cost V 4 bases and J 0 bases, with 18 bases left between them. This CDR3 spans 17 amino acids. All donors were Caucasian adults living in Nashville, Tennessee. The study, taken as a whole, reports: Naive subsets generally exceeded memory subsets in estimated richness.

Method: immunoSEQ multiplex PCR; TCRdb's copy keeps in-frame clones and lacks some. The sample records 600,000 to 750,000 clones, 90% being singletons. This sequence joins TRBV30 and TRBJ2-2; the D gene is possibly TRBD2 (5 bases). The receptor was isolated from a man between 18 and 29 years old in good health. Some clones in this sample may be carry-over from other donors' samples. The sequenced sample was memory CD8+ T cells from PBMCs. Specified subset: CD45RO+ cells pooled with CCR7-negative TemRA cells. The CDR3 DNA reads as TGTGCCTGGAAAAGCGGCCTCAATCCCGCGAACACCGGGGAGCTGTTTTTT. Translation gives CAWKSGLNPANTGELFF.